This T cell receptor (beta chain) originates from a study of identical twins. MiXCR was run by TCRdb on the 5' RACE reads, yielding one entry per CDR3 protein. Of about 240,000 distinct CDR3 sequences listed, 7.5% are singletons. This clonotype occurred a few times. The V gene lost 5 bases and the J gene lost 3 bases, with 16 bases spanning the gap. Per germline, CDR1 MNHEY and CDR2 SVGAGI. The CDR3 sequence is 15 residues long. The sample was also linked to a second study, of yellow fever vaccine responses in identical twins.

This chain links TRBV6-5 with TRBJ2-5; possibly TRBD1 for D (5 bases). The receptor was derived from a woman between 18 and 29 years old in good health. The specimen sequenced was CD8+ T cells sorted from blood. The CDR3 DNA reads as TGTGCCAGCAGTCACACACAGGTCAGGGAAGAGACCCAGTACTTC. Protein: CASSHTQVREETQYF.